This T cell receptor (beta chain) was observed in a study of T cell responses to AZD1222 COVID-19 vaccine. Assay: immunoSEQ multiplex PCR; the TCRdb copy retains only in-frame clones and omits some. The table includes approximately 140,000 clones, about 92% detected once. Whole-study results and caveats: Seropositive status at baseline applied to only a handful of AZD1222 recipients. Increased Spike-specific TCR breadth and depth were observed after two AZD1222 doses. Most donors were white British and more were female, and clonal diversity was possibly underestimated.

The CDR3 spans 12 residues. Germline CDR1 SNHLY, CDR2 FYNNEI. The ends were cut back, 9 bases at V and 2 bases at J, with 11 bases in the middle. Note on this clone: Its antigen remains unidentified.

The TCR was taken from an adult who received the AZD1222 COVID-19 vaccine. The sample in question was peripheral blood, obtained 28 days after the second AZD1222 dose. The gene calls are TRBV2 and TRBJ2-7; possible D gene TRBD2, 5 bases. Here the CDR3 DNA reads TGTGCCAGTTCGCTAGCCACCTACGAGCAGTACTTC. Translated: CASSLATYEQYF.